A single TCR beta chain is shown here with its context. This sample was taken from a study of T-cell reconstitution after alpha-beta-depleted transplantation in children. The library targeted TCRbeta and was prepared with unique molecular identifiers. TCRdb analysed the PCR reads with MiXCR anew, one entry per CDR3 protein. The sample records just under 550,000 distinct CDR3 sequences, around 20% being singletons. The CDR3 sequence is 13 residues long. V dropped 0 bases and J dropped 6 bases, with 10 bases sitting between them. Germline V gene data show CDR1 as SGDLS and CDR2 as YYNGEE. The clonotype originates from a human donor who donated a stem cell graft to a child with acute lymphoblastic leukemia. This material consisted of PBMCs from the stem cell graft donor, taken from the stem cell graft. V is TRBV9 and J is TRBJ2-7; D perhaps matches TRBD1 (6 bases). Here the CDR3 reads CASSVAGAGEQYF. DNA of the CDR3: TGTGCCAGCAGCGTAGCAGGGGCCGGCGAGCAGTACTTC.